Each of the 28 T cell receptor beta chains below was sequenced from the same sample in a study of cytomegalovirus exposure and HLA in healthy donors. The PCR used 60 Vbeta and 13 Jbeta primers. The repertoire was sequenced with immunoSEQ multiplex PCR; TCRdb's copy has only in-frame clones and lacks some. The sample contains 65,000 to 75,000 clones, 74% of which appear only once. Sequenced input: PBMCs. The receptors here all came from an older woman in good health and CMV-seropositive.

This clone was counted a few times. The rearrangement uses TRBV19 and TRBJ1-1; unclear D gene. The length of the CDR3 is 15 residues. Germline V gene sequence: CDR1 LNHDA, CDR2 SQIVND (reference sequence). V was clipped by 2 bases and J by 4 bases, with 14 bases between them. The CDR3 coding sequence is TGTGCCAGTAGTATACCCTGGTCGGGGAGCACTGAAGCTTTCTTT. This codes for CASSIPWSGSTEAFF.

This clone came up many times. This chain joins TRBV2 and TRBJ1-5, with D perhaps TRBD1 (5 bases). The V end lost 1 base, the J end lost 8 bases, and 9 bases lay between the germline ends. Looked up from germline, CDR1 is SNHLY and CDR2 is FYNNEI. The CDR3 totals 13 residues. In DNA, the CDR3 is TGTGCCAGCAGTGAAGACAGGTATAAGCCCCAGCATTTT. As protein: CASSEDRYKPQHF. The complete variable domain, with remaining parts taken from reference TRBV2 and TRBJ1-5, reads EPEVTQTPSHQVTQMGQEVILRCVPISNHLYFYWYRQILGQKVEFLVSFYNNEISEKSEIFDDQFSVERPDGSNFTLKIRSTKLEDSAMYFCASSEDRYKPQHFGDGTRLSIL.

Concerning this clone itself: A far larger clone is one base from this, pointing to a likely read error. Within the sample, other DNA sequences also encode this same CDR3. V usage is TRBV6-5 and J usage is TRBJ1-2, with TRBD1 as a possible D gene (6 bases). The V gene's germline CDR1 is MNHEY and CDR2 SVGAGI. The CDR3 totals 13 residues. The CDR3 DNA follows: TGTGCCAGCCGTTACGTGGGGGCCCATGGCTACACCTTC. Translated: CASRYVGAHGYTF.

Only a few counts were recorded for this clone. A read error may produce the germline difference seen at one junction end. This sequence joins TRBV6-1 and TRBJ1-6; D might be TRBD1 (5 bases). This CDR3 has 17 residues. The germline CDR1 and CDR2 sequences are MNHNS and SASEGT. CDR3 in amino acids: CASSEGQGRSYNSPLHF. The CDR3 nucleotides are TGTGCCAGCAGCGAAGGGCAGGGTAGATCCTATAATTCACCCCTCCACTTT.

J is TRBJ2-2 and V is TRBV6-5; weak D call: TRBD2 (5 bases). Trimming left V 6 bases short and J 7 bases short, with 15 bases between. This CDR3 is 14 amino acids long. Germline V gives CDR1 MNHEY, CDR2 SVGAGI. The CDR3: CASSKIRGVGELFF. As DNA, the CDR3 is TGTGCCAGCAGCAAGATACGGGGAGTCGGGGAGCTGTTTTTT.

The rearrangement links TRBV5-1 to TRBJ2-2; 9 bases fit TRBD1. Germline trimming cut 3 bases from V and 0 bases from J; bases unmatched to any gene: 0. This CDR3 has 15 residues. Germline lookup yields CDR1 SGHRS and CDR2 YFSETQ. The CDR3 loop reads CASSWTGANTGELFF. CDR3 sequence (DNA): TGCGCCAGCAGCTGGACAGGGGCGAACACCGGGGAGCTGTTTTTT.

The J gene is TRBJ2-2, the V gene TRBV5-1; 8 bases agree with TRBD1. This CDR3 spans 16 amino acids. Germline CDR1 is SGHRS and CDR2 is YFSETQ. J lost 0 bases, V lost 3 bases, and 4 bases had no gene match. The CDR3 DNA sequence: TGCGCCAGCAGCTCTTCAGGGGGCCCGAACACCGGGGAGCTGTTTTTT. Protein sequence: CASSSSGGPNTGELFF.

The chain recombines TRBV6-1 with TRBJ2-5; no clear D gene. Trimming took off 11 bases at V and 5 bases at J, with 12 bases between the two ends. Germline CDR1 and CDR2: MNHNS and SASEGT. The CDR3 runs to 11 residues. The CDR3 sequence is CAGSRWETQYF. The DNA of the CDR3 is TGTGCCGGTTCCAGATGGGAGACCCAGTACTTC.

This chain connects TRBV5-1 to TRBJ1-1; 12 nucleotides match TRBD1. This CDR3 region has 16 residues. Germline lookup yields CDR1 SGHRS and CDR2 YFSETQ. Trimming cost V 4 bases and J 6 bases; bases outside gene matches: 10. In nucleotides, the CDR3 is TGCGCCAGCAGCCCCGGGGACAGGGGGCTTCGCGCTGAAGCTTTCTTT. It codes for CASSPGDRGLRAEAFF.

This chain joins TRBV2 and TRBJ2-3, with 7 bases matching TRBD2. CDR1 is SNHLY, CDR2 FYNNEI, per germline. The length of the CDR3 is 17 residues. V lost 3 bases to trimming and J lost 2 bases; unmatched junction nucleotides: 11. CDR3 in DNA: TGTGCCAGCAGTGAGTTGGCGGGGACTATTTACACAGATACGCAGTATTTT. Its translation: CASSELAGTIYTDTQYF.

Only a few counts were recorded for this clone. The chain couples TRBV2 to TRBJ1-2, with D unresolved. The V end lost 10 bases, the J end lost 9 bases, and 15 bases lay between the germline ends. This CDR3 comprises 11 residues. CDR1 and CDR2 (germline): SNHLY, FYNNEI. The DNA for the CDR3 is TGTGCCACCTCCCCGGGGTATCGCTACACCTTC. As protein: CATSPGYRYTF.

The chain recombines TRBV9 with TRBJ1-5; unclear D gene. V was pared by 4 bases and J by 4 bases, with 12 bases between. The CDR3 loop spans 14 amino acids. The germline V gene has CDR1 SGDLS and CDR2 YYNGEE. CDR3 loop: CASSHSGGNQPQHF. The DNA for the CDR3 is TGTGCCAGCAGCCACTCCGGCGGGAATCAGCCCCAGCATTTT.

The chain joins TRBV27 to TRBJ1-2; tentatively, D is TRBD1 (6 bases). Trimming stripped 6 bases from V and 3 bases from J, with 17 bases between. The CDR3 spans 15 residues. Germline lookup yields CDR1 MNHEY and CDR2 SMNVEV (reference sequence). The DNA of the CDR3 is TGTGCCAGCAGCTCGAGGGCTTCAGGGGACTATGGCTACACCTTC. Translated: CASSSRASGDYGYTF.

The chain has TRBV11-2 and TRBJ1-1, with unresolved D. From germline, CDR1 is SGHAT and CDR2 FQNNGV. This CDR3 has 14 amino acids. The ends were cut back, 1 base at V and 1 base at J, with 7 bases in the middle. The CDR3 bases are TGTGCCAGCAGCTTAGGGGCACGGAACACTGAAGCTTTCTTT. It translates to CASSLGARNTEAFF.

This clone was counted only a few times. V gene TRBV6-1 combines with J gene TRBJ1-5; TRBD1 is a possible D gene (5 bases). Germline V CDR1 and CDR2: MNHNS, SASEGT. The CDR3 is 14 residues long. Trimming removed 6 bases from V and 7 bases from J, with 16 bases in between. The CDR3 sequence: CASREGPNGQPQHF. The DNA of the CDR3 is TGTGCCAGCAGGGAGGGACCCAACGGCCAGCCCCAGCATTTT.

DNA for the CDR3: TGTGCCAGCAGTTCCGGGACTAGCGGGAGGGCCAGAGAGACCCAGTACTTC. This codes for CASSSGTSGRARETQYF. This rearrangement joins TRBV11-3 to TRBJ2-5, with 16 bases fitting TRBD2. This CDR3 contains 17 residues. Germline trimming cut 6 bases from V and 4 bases from J; bases unmatched to any gene: 8. Germline CDR1 and CDR2: SGHNT and YENEEA.

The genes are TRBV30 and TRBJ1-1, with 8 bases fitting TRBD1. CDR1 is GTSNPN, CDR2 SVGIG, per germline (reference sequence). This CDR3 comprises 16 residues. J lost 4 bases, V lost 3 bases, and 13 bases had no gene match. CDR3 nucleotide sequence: TGTGCCTGGAGGGGGCGAGACAGGGGTCGGGGCACTGAAGCTTTCTTT. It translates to CAWRGRDRGRGTEAFF.

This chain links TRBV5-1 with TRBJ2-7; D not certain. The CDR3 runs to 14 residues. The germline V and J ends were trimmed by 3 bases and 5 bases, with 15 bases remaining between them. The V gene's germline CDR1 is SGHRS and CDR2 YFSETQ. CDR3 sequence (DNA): TGCGCCAGCAGCTCCGAGATACAGTTTAACGAGCAGTACTTC. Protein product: CASSSEIQFNEQYF.

CDR3 sequence: CASSAGQGGYNEQFF. The CDR3, as DNA: TGTGCCAGCAGCGCGGGACAGGGAGGCTACAATGAGCAGTTCTTC. The rearrangement uses TRBV9 and TRBJ2-1, with 9 bases fitting TRBD1. Germline CDR1 is SGDLS and CDR2 is YYNGEE. J gave up 3 bases and V 3 bases, and 4 bases lay outside the gene matches. The CDR3 totals 15 residues.

CDR3 coding DNA: TGTGCCAGCGGGACGGGACAGGGCCTTCAGCCCCAGCATTTT. This sequence encodes CASGTGQGLQPQHF. The chain links TRBV5-5 to TRBJ1-5, with 9 bases matching TRBD1. Germline CDR1 and CDR2: SGHKS and YYEKEE (reference sequence). CDR3 length: 14 residues. V dropped 7 bases and J dropped 6; count of bases not matched to a gene: 8.

In DNA, the CDR3 is TGCAGTGCTACCAGGGGCCGGGAGCAGTACTTC. Its protein product is CSATRGREQYF. This chain links TRBV20-1 with TRBJ2-7, with D perhaps matching TRBD1 (6 bases). The CDR3 runs to 11 residues. CDR1 DFQATT and CDR2 SNEGSKA come from the germline V gene (reference sequence). V gave up 4 bases and J gave up 7 bases, with 11 bases separating them.

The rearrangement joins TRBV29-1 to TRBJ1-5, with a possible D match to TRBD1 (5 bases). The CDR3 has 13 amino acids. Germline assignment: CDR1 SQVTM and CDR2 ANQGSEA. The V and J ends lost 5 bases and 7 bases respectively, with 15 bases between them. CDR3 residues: CSVTAGFGQPQHF. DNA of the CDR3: TGCAGCGTTACCGCAGGGTTCGGGCAGCCCCAGCATTTT.

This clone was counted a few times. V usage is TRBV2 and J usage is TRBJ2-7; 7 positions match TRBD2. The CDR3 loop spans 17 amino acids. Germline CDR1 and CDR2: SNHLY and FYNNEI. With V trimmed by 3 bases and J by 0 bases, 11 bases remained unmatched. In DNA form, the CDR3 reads TGTGCCAGCAGTGACCCAGGGACTACCCGGAGCTCCTACGAGCAGTACTTC. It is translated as CASSDPGTTRSSYEQYF.

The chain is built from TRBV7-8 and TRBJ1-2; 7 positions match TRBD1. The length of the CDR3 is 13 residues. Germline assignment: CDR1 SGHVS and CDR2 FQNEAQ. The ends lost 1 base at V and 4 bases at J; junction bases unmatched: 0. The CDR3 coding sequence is TGTGCCAGCAGCTTAGACAGGGGCTATGGCTACACCTTC. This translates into CASSLDRGYGYTF.

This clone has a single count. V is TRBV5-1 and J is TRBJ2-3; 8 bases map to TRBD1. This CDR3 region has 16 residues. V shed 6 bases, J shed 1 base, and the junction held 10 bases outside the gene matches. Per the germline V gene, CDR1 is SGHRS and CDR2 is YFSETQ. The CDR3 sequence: CASNLTPGQGTDTQYF. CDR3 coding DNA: TGCGCCAGCAATCTTACTCCGGGACAGGGCACAGATACGCAGTATTTT.

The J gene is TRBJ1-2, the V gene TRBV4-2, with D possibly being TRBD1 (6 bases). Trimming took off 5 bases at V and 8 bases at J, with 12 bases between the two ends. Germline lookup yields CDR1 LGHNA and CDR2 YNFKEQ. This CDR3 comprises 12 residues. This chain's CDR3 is CASSLQGSGYTF. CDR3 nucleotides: TGTGCCAGCAGCTTACAGGGAAGCGGCTACACCTTC.

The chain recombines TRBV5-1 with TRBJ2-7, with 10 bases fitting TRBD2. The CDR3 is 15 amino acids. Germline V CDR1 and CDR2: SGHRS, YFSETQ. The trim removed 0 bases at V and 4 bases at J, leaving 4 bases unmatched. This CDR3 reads CASSLVPSGGYEQYF. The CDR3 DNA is TGCGCCAGCAGCTTGGTCCCTAGCGGGGGATACGAGCAGTACTTC.

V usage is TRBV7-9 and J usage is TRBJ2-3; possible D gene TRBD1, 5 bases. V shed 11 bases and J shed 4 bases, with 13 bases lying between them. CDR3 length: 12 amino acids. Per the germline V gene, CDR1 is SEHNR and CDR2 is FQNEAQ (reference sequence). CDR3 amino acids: CACGRGADTQYF. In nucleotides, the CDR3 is TGTGCCTGCGGTAGGGGCGCAGATACGCAGTATTTT.